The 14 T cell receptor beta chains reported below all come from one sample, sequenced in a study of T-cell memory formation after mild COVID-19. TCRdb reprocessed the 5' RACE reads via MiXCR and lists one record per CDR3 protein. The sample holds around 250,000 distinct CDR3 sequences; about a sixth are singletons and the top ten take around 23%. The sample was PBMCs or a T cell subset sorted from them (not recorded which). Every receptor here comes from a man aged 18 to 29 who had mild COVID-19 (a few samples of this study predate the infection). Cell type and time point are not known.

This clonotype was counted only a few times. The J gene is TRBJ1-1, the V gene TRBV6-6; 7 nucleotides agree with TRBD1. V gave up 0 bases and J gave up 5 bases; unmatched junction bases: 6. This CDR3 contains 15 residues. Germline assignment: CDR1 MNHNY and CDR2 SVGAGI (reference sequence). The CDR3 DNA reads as TGTGCCAGCAGTTACTCTACAGGGGCTCGGACTGAAGCTTTCTTT. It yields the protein CASSYSTGARTEAFF.

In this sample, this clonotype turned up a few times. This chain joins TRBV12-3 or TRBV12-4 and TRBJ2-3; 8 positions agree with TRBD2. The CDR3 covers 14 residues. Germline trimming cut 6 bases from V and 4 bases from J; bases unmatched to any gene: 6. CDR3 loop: CASRFGGASDTQYF. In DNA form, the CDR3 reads TGTGCCAGCAGGTTCGGGGGGGCCTCAGATACGCAGTATTTT.

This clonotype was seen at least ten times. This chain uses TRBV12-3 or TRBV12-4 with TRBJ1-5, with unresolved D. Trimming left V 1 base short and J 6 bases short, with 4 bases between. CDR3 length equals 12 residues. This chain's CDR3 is CASSLGGQPQHF. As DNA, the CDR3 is TGTGCCAGCAGTTTAGGGGGTCAGCCCCAGCATTTT.

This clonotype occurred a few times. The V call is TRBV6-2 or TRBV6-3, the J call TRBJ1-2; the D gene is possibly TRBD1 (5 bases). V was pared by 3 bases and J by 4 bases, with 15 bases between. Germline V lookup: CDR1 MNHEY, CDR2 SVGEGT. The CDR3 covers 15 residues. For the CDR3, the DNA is TGTGCCAGCAGTTATTCAGGGAGTTGGAGCTATGGCTACACCTTC. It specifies CASSYSGSWSYGYTF.

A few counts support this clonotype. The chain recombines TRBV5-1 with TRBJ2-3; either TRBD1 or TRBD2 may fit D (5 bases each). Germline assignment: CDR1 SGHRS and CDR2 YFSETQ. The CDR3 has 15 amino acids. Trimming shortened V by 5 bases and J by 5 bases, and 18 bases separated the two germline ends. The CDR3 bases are TGCGCCAGCAGAGTCATTGGGCTGGGGGTAGATACGCAGTATTTT. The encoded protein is CASRVIGLGVDTQYF.

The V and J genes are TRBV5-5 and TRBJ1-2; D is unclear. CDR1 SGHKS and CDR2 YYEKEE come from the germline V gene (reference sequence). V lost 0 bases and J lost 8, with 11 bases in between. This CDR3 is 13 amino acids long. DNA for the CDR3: TGTGCCAGCAGCTTGGTTGGGGAAGGAGGCTACACCTTC. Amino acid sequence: CASSLVGEGGYTF.

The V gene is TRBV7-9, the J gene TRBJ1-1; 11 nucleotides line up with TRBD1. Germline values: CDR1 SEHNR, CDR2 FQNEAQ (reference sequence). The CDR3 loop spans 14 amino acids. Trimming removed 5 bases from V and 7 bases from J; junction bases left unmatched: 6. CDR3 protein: CASSPGQGAIEAFF. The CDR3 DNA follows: TGTGCCAGCAGCCCCGGACAGGGGGCTATTGAAGCTTTCTTT.

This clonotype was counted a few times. This chain's CDR3 is CATSSRDSWPNSPLHF. In DNA, the CDR3 is TGTGCCACCAGCAGCCGGGACTCCTGGCCAAATTCACCCCTCCACTTT. The rearrangement joins TRBV15 to TRBJ1-6; possibly TRBD1 for D (5 bases). The germline V and J ends were trimmed by 3 bases and 7 bases, with 16 bases remaining between them. Germline V gives CDR1 LNHNV, CDR2 YYDKDF (reference sequence). The CDR3 has 16 residues.

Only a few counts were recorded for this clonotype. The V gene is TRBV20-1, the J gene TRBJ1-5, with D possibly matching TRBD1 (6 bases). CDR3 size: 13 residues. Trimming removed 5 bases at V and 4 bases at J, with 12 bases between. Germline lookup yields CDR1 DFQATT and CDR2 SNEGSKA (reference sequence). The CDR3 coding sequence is TGCAGTGCTCCGCGACAGGAAAATCAGCCCCAGCATTTT. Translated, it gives CSAPRQENQPQHF.

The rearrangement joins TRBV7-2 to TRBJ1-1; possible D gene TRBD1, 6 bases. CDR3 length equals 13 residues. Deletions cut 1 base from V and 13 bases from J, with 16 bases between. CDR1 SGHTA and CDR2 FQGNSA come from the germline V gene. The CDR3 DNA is TGTGCCAGCAGCTTAGTGGCACAACCCAGGGGTTTCTTT. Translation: CASSLVAQPRGFF.

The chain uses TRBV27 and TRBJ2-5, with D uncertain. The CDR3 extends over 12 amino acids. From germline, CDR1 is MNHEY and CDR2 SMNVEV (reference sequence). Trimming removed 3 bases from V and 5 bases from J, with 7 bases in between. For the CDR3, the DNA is TGTGCCAGCAGTTTTTACGGGGAGACCCAGTACTTC. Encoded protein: CASSFYGETQYF.

Written as DNA, the CDR3 is TGTGCCAGCAGCTTGGATGGGGGTGAGGAGACCCAGTACTTC. Protein sequence: CASSLDGGEETQYF. The V gene is TRBV5-5, the J gene TRBJ2-5; D tentatively reads TRBD1 or TRBD2 (5 bases each). From germline, CDR1 is SGHKS and CDR2 YYEKEE (reference sequence). The CDR3 extends over 14 amino acids. V lost 0 bases to trimming and J lost 5 bases, with 11 bases between them.

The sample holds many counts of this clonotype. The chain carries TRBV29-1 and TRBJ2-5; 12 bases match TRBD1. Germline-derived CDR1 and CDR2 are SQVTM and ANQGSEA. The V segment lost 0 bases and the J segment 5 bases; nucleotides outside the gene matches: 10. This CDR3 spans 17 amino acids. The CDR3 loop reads CSVEDPWGQGAWETQYF. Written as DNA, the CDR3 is TGCAGCGTTGAAGATCCATGGGGACAGGGGGCCTGGGAGACCCAGTACTTC.

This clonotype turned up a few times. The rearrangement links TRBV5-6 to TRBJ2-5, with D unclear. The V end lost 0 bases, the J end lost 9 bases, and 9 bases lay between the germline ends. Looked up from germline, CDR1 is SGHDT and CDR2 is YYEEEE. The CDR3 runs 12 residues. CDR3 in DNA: TGTGCCAGCAGCTTGGTTTCCGATCCCCAGTACTTC. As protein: CASSLVSDPQYF. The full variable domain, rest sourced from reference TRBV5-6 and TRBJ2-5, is DAGVTQSPTHLIKTRGQQVTLRCSPKSGHDTVSWYQQALGQGPQFIFQYYEEEERQRGNFPDRFSGHQFPNYSSELNVNALLLGDSALYLCASSLVSDPQYFGPGTRLLVL.